Sequencing of this T cell receptor beta chain was carried out in a study of T cells after yellow fever vaccination. Regarding the study as a whole: Abundant bulk-population clonotypes could contaminate the FACS-sorted repertoires. A secondary response was less intense yet reached its peak sooner, at day 5 versus 15. Post-booster repertoires contained most primary-vaccination clones again (almost 97% CD4, about 90% CD8).

The CDR3 runs to 17 residues. Germline V gene sequence: CDR1 SGHVS, CDR2 FNYEAQ. With 4 bases removed from V and 8 bases from J, the gap between germline ends came to 23 bases. 5'RACE template switching produced TCR cDNA carrying a universal primer site and UMIs. One entry per CDR3 protein, called by TCRdb with MiXCR from the 5' RACE reads. The table includes about 340,000 distinct CDR3 sequences, roughly 8.7% detected once. This clonotype was seen a few times. The antigen is undetermined. The sequence was collected from a man aged 18 to 30 who received the YFV17D yellow fever vaccine. V and J are TRBV7-6 and TRBJ2-2, with D possibly matching TRBD1 (5 bases). This material consisted of PBMCs, taken on the day of the first yellow fever vaccination. The DNA for the CDR3 is TGTGCCAGCAGCTCCGTGGTTCAGGAACGTGGGGCGGGGGAGCTGTTTTTT. Amino acids: CASSSVVQERGAGELFF. The full variable domain, completed using reference TRBV7-6 and TRBJ2-2, is GAGVSQSPRYKVTKRGQDVALRCDPISGHVSLYWYRQALGQGPEFLTYFNYEAQQDKSGLPNDRFSAERPEGSISTLTIQRTEQRDSAMYRCASSSVVQERGAGELFFGEGSRLTVL.